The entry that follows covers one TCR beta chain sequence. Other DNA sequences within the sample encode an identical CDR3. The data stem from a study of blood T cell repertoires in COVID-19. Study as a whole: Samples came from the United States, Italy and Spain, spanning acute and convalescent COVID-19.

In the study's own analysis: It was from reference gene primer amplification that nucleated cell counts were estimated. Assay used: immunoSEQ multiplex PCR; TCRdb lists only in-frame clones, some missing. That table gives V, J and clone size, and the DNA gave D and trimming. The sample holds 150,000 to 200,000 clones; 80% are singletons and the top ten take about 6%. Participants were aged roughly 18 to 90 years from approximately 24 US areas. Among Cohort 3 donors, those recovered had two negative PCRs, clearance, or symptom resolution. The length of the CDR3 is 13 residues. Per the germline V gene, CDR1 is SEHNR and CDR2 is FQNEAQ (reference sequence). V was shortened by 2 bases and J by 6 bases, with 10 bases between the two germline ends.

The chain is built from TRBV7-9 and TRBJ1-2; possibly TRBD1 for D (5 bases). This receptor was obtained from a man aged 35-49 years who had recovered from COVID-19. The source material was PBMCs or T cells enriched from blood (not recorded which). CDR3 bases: TGTGCCAGCAGCTTAAATAGGGGCGATGGCTACACCTTC. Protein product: CASSLNRGDGYTF.